The clone carrying this T cell receptor (beta chain) was recorded once. Produced via immunoSEQ multiplex PCR; TCRdb's table is partial and in-frame only. The data contain 180,000 or so clones, 90% to 95% of them singletons. This record comes from a study of T cell responses to AZD1222 COVID-19 vaccine. Germline V gene sequence: CDR1 SGHTA, CDR2 FQGTGA. V lost 2 bases to trimming and J lost 7 bases; unmatched junction nucleotides: 3. CDR3 length: 15 residues. The chain combines TRBV7-3 with TRBJ1-6, with 9 bases fitting TRBD1. This specimen was peripheral blood, taken 28 days after the second AZD1222 dose. The receptor's source is an adult who received the AZD1222 COVID-19 vaccine. The CDR3 bases are TGTGCCAGCAGCTTACGTGGGACAGGGAATTCACCCCTCCACTTT. This translates into CASSLRGTGNSPLHF.